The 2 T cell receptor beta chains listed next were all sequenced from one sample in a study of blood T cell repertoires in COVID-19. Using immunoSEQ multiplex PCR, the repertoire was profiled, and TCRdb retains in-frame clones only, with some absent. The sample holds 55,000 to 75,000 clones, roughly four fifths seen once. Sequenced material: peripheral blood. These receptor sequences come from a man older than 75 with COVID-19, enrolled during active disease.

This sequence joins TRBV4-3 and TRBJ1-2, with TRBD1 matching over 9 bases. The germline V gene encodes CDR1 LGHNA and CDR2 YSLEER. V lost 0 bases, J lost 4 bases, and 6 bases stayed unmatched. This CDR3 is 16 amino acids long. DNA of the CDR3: TGCGCCAGCAGCCAAGAGCCGACAGGGGGGGGCTATGGCTACACCTTC. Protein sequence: CASSQEPTGGGYGYTF.

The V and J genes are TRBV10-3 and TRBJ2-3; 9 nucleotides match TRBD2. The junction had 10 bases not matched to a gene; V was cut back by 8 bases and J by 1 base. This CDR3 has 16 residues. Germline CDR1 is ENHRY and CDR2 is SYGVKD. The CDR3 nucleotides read TGTGCCATCCAGCTCGGACAGCGGGAGGGCACAGATACGCAGTATTTT. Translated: CAIQLGQREGTDTQYF.